Presented here are 27 T cell receptor beta chains from one specimen sequenced in a study of cytotoxic CD8 clonotypes in ibrutinib-treated CLL. Using immunoSEQ multiplex PCR, the repertoire was profiled, and TCRdb retains in-frame clones only, with some absent. The repertoire has roughly 200,000 clones, approximately 75% of them found once; the top ten carry more than 9.5%. Specimen: PBMCs, collected after 12 months of ibrutinib treatment. All receptors come from a human donor with chronic lymphocytic leukemia.

The chain employs TRBV13 and TRBJ2-1; tentative D call: TRBD2 (6 bases). This CDR3 region has 15 residues. The ends were cut back, 5 bases at V and 8 bases at J, with 19 bases in the middle. The germline gives CDR1 PRHDT, CDR2 FYEKMQ (reference sequence). Here the CDR3 reads CASSASGTRRDEQFF. The CDR3 DNA is TGTGCCAGCAGCGCATCCGGGACTCGCAGGGATGAGCAGTTCTTC.

The CDR3 region has the DNA TGTGCCAGAAGCTGGAGACAGGGGAGTCAGCCCCAGCATTTT. Protein: CARSWRQGSQPQHF. The gene calls are TRBV5-3 and TRBJ1-5; 8 bases fit TRBD1. TRBV5-3 is marked as an open reading frame, function uncertain. Germline trimming cut 3 bases from V and 6 bases from J; bases unmatched to any gene: 5. CDR3 length equals 14 residues.

The chain links TRBV11-2 to TRBJ2-4; 7 bases align to TRBD2. The germline CDR1 and CDR2 sequences are SGHAT and FQNNGV. V lost 5 bases and J lost 3; bases outside the gene matches: 16. The CDR3 totals 18 residues. CDR3 nucleotides: TGTGCCAGCAGCCCCGGGCGGGGGACTGGTGGGGTCAAAAACATTCAGTACTTC. This sequence encodes CASSPGRGTGGVKNIQYF.

V is TRBV4-2 and J is TRBJ2-2; perhaps TRBD2 as D (6 bases). Germline-derived CDR1 and CDR2 are LGHNA and YNFKEQ. Trimming removed 5 bases from V and 2 bases from J, with 12 bases in between. The length of the CDR3 is 15 residues. As DNA, the CDR3 is TGTGCCAGCAGCTGGGACTCGTACAACACCGGGGAGCTGTTTTTT. It specifies CASSWDSYNTGELFF.

To note about this clone: The junction departs from germline at one end; a sequencing error may be responsible. The rearrangement joins TRBV19 to TRBJ2-6, with D tentatively TRBD1 or TRBD2 (5 bases each). The CDR3 runs to 13 residues. Germline V gene sequence: CDR1 LNHDA, CDR2 SQIVND (reference sequence). CDR3 in amino acids: CASPPIPAGTLTF. CDR3 nucleotides: TGTGCCAGTCCCCCTATCCCCGCAGGGACCCTCACGTTC.

The V call is TRBV4-1, the J call TRBJ1-1; TRBD1 is a possible D gene (5 bases). This CDR3 contains 18 residues. V lost 0 bases to trimming and J lost 6 bases, with 23 bases between them. CDR1 and CDR2 (germline): MGHRA, YSYEKL. This CDR3 is CASSQDSGQGGAYAEAFF. CDR3 in DNA: TGCGCCAGCAGCCAAGACAGCGGGCAGGGTGGGGCGTACGCTGAAGCTTTCTTT.

V is TRBV19 and J is TRBJ2-2, with D perhaps matching TRBD2 (6 bases). CDR3 size: 16 residues. Trimming left V 6 bases short and J 0 bases short, with 14 bases between. The germline gives CDR1 LNHDA, CDR2 SQIVND (reference sequence). The CDR3 nucleotides read TGTGCCAGTAGCCGAACTAGCTCAGCGAACACCGGGGAGCTGTTTTTT. It yields the protein CASSRTSSANTGELFF.

The chain joins TRBV12-2 to TRBJ1-4. TRBV12-2 is a recognized pseudogene. There are 18 residues in the CDR3. CDR3 nucleotide sequence: TGTGCAAGTCGCTTAGCGCCGGGGGCCCCTGCAACTAATGAAAAACTGTTTTTT. Protein sequence: CASRLAPGAPATNEKLFF.

This clone came up once. J is TRBJ2-7 and V is TRBV6-6; TRBD2 is a possible D gene (5 bases). The CDR3 length is 12 residues. Per the germline V gene, CDR1 is MNHNY and CDR2 is SVGAGI (reference sequence). Trimming left V 2 bases short and J 5 bases short, with 7 bases between. The CDR3 coding sequence is TGTGCCAGCAGTTACAGGGAGCACGAGCAGTACTTC. It translates to CASSYREHEQYF.

V gene TRBV5-1 combines with J gene TRBJ2-2, with 8 bases identical to TRBD2. With 4 bases clipped from V and 1 base from J, the junction kept 3 bases outside the gene matches. This CDR3 region has 15 residues. The germline V gene encodes CDR1 SGHRS and CDR2 YFSETQ. As DNA, the CDR3 is TGCGCCAGCAGCGTCACTAGCGGGAACACCGGGGAGCTGTTTTTT. This gives the protein CASSVTSGNTGELFF.

V usage is TRBV14 and J usage is TRBJ1-1, with D possibly TRBD1 on 6 matching bases. In germline, CDR1 is SGHDN, CDR2 FVKESK. The CDR3 runs 11 residues. Trimming removed 4 bases from V and 10 bases from J, with 10 bases in between. CDR3 in amino acids: CASSRGGGAFF. DNA of the CDR3: TGTGCCAGCAGCCGGGGAGGGGGAGCTTTCTTT. Filled out from reference TRBV14 and TRBJ1-1, the complete variable domain reads EAGVTQFPSHSVIEKGQTVTLRCDPISGHDNLYWYRRVMGKEIKFLLHFVKESKQDESGMPNNRFLAERTGGTYSTLKVQPAELEDSGVYFCASSRGGGAFFGQGTRLTVV.

The count of this clone is one. The V gene is TRBV7-9, the J gene TRBJ2-6; D unresolved. V lost 5 bases, J lost 0 bases, and 8 bases lay in between. The CDR3 extends over 15 amino acids. Per germline, CDR1 SEHNR and CDR2 FQNEAQ (reference sequence). CDR3 DNA: TGTGCCAGCAGCCTAGGATACTCTGGGGCCAACGTCCTGACTTTC. Translating gives CASSLGYSGANVLTF. The full variable domain, in which reference TRBV7-9 and TRBJ2-6 provide the parts outside the CDR3, is DTGVSQNPRHKITKRGQNVTFRCDPISEHNRLYWYRQTLGQGPEFLTYFQNEAQLEKSRLLSDRFSAERPKGSFSTLEIQRTEQGDSAMYLCASSLGYSGANVLTFGAGSRLTVL.

This clone was seen only once. The chain uses TRBV9 and TRBJ2-7, with D perhaps TRBD2 (6 bases). CDR3 size: 14 residues. Germline CDR1 SGDLS, CDR2 YYNGEE. The germline V and J ends were trimmed by 2 bases and 0 bases, with 9 bases remaining between them. This CDR3 is CASSVDGSSYEQYF. The DNA of the CDR3 is TGTGCCAGCAGCGTGGACGGGAGCTCCTACGAGCAGTACTTC.

This clone was detected a few times. The chain recombines TRBV13 with TRBJ1-3; no clear D. Trimming stripped 4 bases from V and 3 bases from J, with 4 bases between. Germline CDR1 reads PRHDT; CDR2 reads FYEKMQ (reference sequence). The CDR3 is made up of 12 amino acids. CDR3 bases: TGTGCCAGCAGCTCCGTTGGAAACACCATATATTTT. This encodes CASSSVGNTIYF.

The chain uses TRBV30 and TRBJ2-7; D not resolved. Looked up from germline, CDR1 is GTSNPN and CDR2 is SVGIG (reference sequence). Trimming shortened V by 1 base and J by 2 bases, and 12 bases separated the two germline ends. CDR3 length: 14 residues. The CDR3 DNA reads as TGTGCCTGGAGTGGATTCGAGCTAGCCTACGAGCAGTACTTC. Protein sequence: CAWSGFELAYEQYF.

This clone was detected once. The genes are TRBV7-9 and TRBJ2-3; D is possibly TRBD1 (5 bases). The CDR3 has 14 residues. Between the trimmed V and J ends, which lost 1 base and 2 bases, there was a span of 7 bases. Germline CDR1 SEHNR, CDR2 FQNEAQ (reference sequence). The CDR3 DNA is TGTGCCAGCAGCTTAGGACAGCACACAGATACGCAGTATTTT. This codes for CASSLGQHTDTQYF.

The V and J genes are TRBV12-5 and TRBJ2-5; TRBD1 agrees at 9 bases. V lost 4 bases and J lost 0; bases outside the gene matches: 3. The germline V gene encodes CDR1 LGHNT and CDR2 FRNRAP. CDR3 length: 15 residues. CDR3 sequence: CASGSGTGYQETQYF. The CDR3 coding sequence is TGTGCTAGTGGTTCCGGGACAGGGTACCAAGAGACCCAGTACTTC. Full variable domain (outside the CDR3, taken from reference TRBV12-5 and TRBJ2-5): DARVTQTPRHKVTEMGQEVTMRCQPILGHNTVFWYRQTMMQGLELLAYFRNRAPLDDSGMPKDRFSAEMPDATLATLKIQPSEPRDSAVYFCASGSGTGYQETQYFGPGTRLLVL.

The V gene is TRBV28, the J gene TRBJ1-1; D is unresolved. Trimming removed 2 bases from V and 7 bases from J, with 8 bases in between. CDR1 is MDHEN, CDR2 SYDVKM, per germline. CDR3 length equals 12 residues. CDR3 amino acids: CASSLPGSEAFF. As DNA, the CDR3 is TGTGCCAGCAGTTTACCGGGCAGTGAAGCTTTCTTT.

The gene calls are TRBV5-4 and TRBJ2-7, with 10 bases fitting TRBD1. CDR1 SGHNT and CDR2 YYREEE come from the germline V gene (reference sequence). V trimming: 4 bases; J trimming: 2 bases; junction bases outside the gene matches: 9. This CDR3 spans 16 amino acids. CDR3 sequence reads: CASSQSPGQGTYEQYF. CDR3 DNA: TGTGCCAGCAGCCAAAGCCCGGGACAGGGGACCTACGAGCAGTACTTC.

The rearrangement joins TRBV2 to TRBJ2-7; TRBD1 matches at 9 bases. Germline V gives CDR1 SNHLY, CDR2 FYNNEI. The CDR3 covers 15 residues. The ends lost 2 bases at V and 4 bases at J; junction bases unmatched: 6. CDR3 sequence reads: CASSENPGTGYEQYF. The CDR3 bases are TGTGCCAGCAGTGAAAATCCCGGGACAGGGTACGAGCAGTACTTC.

This chain uses TRBV5-1 with TRBJ2-1; D may be TRBD2 (5 bases). Trimming took 4 bases from V and 5 from J, leaving 16 bases between them. Germline V gene sequence: CDR1 SGHRS, CDR2 YFSETQ. The CDR3 runs to 15 residues. The DNA of the CDR3 is TGCGCCAGCAGCCCGTCGACACGAGGGCACAATGAGCAGTTCTTC. Its translation: CASSPSTRGHNEQFF.

The chain is built from TRBV7-8 and TRBJ1-1, with D perhaps TRBD1 (6 bases). This CDR3 has 15 residues. Germline values: CDR1 SGHVS, CDR2 FQNEAQ. The V and J ends lost 1 base and 4 bases respectively, with 13 bases between them. The CDR3 loop is CASSLVSGDGTEAFF. Here the CDR3 DNA reads TGTGCCAGCAGCTTAGTTTCAGGGGACGGCACTGAAGCTTTCTTT.

This clone showed up just a few times. V and J are TRBV9 and TRBJ1-3; no reliable D call. The V end lost 5 bases, the J end lost 2 bases, and 5 bases lay between the germline ends. Per the germline V gene, CDR1 is SGDLS and CDR2 is YYNGEE. This CDR3 spans 12 amino acids. The DNA for the CDR3 is TGTGCCAGCAGTTCTACTGGAAACACCATATATTTT. Its protein product is CASSSTGNTIYF.

The gene calls are TRBV6-6 and TRBJ1-5; D remains ambiguous. V was trimmed by 2 bases and J by 6 bases, leaving 14 bases between them. The CDR3 covers 15 residues. The germline CDR1 and CDR2 sequences are MNHNY and SVGAGI (reference sequence). The CDR3 region is CASSYDGRGGQPQHF. The CDR3 DNA follows: TGTGCCAGCAGTTACGATGGACGGGGAGGTCAGCCCCAGCATTTT.

The rearrangement joins TRBV9 to TRBJ2-1, with TRBD1 as a possible D gene (5 bases). The CDR3 sequence is 15 residues long. The germline gives CDR1 SGDLS, CDR2 YYNGEE. Trimming took 4 bases from V and 7 from J, leaving 18 bases between them. CDR3 amino acids: CASSIMGKGQNEQFF. In DNA form, the CDR3 reads TGTGCCAGCAGCATTATGGGGAAGGGGCAGAATGAGCAGTTCTTC.

A few counts support this clone. The V and J genes are TRBV6-1 and TRBJ1-2; D unresolved. CDR3 length equals 13 residues. Germline CDR1 is MNHNS and CDR2 is SASEGT. V shed 3 bases and J shed 3 bases, with 8 bases lying between them. The CDR3 is CASSDGEHYGYTF. The CDR3 coding sequence is TGTGCCAGCAGTGACGGGGAGCACTATGGCTACACCTTC.

V is TRBV6-5 and J is TRBJ2-7; 8 bases fit TRBD2. Germline CDR1 MNHEY, CDR2 SVGAGI. V shed 0 bases and J 2 bases; nucleotides not matched to a gene: 6. The CDR3 is made up of 16 amino acids. CDR3 in DNA: TGTGCCAGCAGTTACTCAGCTAGCGGGCATACCTACGAGCAGTACTTC. Its protein is CASSYSASGHTYEQYF.